This T cell receptor beta chain derives from a study of breast tumors, draining lymph nodes, adjacent tissues. A remark on this clonotype: A much larger clone is a single base away; this may be a read error.

Samples came from axillary lymph nodes draining the breast cancer. TCRdb re-called the multiplex PCR reads through MiXCR, storing one row per CDR3 protein. The profile covers 290,000 or so distinct CDR3 sequences, with around 30% appearing a single time and roughly 1.2% taken by the ten largest. The CDR3 has 16 amino acids. The V segment lost 5 bases and the J segment 4 bases; nucleotides outside the gene matches: 6. Germline CDR1 reads SGHAT; CDR2 reads FQDESV (reference sequence). The clonotype was recovered from a female donor with breast cancer. Some clones in this sample may be carry-over from other donors' samples. The rearrangement uses TRBV11-1 and TRBJ2-2, with TRBD2 matching over 11 bases. Sequences were obtained from axillary lymph node tissue. CDR3 nucleotide sequence: TGTGCCAGCAGCCATGGACTAGCGGGCACCACCGGGGAGCTGTTTTTT. Translating gives CASSHGLAGTTGELFF.